The 26 T cell receptor beta chains in this list originate from one sample, sequenced in a study of blood T cells in healthy people across ages. Then a second PCR, running about 7 to 11 cycles, was carried out with a sample-barcoded 5' primer and a J-beta primer mix. Each CDR3 protein gets one entry after TCRdb re-called the 5' RACE reads with MiXCR. In the table there are some 1.4 million distinct CDR3 sequences, approximately 42% of which are singletons. Sequenced material: blood. The origin of the receptors is a woman aged 18-29 years in good health.

The genes are TRBV7-9 and TRBJ2-7; D may correspond to TRBD1 or TRBD2 (5 bases each). CDR3 length equals 18 residues. Trimming took off 2 bases at V and 0 bases at J, with 20 bases between the two ends. The V gene's germline CDR1 is SEHNR and CDR2 FQNEAQ (reference sequence). This chain's CDR3 is CASSLNLPRDGSSYEQYF. For the CDR3, the DNA is TGTGCCAGCAGCTTAAATCTCCCCCGGGACGGATCCTCCTACGAGCAGTACTTC. The full variable domain, completed using reference TRBV7-9 and TRBJ2-7, is DTGVSQNPRHKITKRGQNVTFRCDPISEHNRLYWYRQTLGQGPEFLTYFQNEAQLEKSRLLSDRFSAERPKGSFSTLEIQRTEQGDSAMYLCASSLNLPRDGSSYEQYFGPGTRLTVT.

This clonotype has a count of ten or more. The rearrangement links TRBV25-1 to TRBJ2-1; perhaps TRBD2 as D (5 bases). The CDR3 length is 13 residues. Deletions cut 5 bases from V and 6 bases from J, with 11 bases between. CDR1 and CDR2 from the germline V gene are MGHDK and SYGVNS. This CDR3 is CASSFTSGNEQFF. DNA of the CDR3: TGTGCCAGCAGTTTCACCAGCGGCAATGAGCAGTTCTTC.

The chain employs TRBV10-3 and TRBJ1-4; TRBD1 agrees at 7 bases. The length of the CDR3 is 14 residues. Germline CDR1 and CDR2: ENHRY and SYGVKD. Unmatched junction bases numbered 4, after V lost 3 bases and J lost 6 bases. The CDR3 is CAISEGGGDEKLFF. DNA for the CDR3: TGTGCCATCAGTGAAGGGGGCGGAGATGAAAAACTGTTTTTT.

Only a few counts were recorded for this clonotype. The chain uses TRBV4-2 and TRBJ2-1, with 7 bases matching TRBD2. The CDR3 loop spans 14 amino acids. Per the germline V gene, CDR1 is LGHNA and CDR2 is YNFKEQ. Trimming at V came to 0 bases and at J to 10 bases, leaving 6 bases not matched to a gene. CDR3 loop: CASSQETSLGEQFF. CDR3 DNA: TGTGCCAGCAGCCAAGAGACTAGCTTGGGGGAGCAGTTCTTC.

J is TRBJ2-4 and V is TRBV12-3 or TRBV12-4; 7 bases are shared with TRBD1. V shed 2 bases, J shed 0 bases, and the junction held 4 bases outside the gene matches. CDR3 length: 16 amino acids. The CDR3 nucleotides are TGTGCCAGCAGTTTATGGGGACAGCTAGCCAAAAACATTCAGTACTTC. This encodes CASSLWGQLAKNIQYF.

The sample holds a few counts of this clonotype. The chain links TRBV7-2 to TRBJ2-1; a possible D gene is TRBD1 (6 bases). The CDR3 sequence is 17 residues long. CDR1 and CDR2 (germline): SGHTA, FQGNSA. The germline V and J ends were trimmed by 1 base and 8 bases, with 21 bases remaining between them. The CDR3 region is CASSLGFVRGHTDEQFF. Written as DNA, the CDR3 is TGTGCCAGCAGCTTAGGATTCGTCCGGGGACATACCGATGAGCAGTTCTTC.

This clonotype was counted between two and nine times. The CDR3 nucleotides read TGTGCCAGCAGTAACCGGGACAGTGTCTATGGCTACACCTTC. Translated, it gives CASSNRDSVYGYTF. The V call is TRBV6-1, the J call TRBJ1-2; 7 bases are a match to TRBD1. The CDR3 contains 14 residues. J was trimmed by 4 bases and V by 5 bases; bases with no gene match: 7. Germline assignment: CDR1 MNHNS and CDR2 SASEGT.

The chain combines TRBV7-2 with TRBJ2-3; 8 bases match TRBD2. From germline, CDR1 is SGHTA and CDR2 FQGNSA. Losses at the gene ends were 3 bases for V and 1 base for J; bases not matched to a gene: 3. The length of the CDR3 is 15 residues. CDR3 amino acids: CASSLMRGGTDTQYF. The CDR3 nucleotides read TGTGCCAGCAGCTTGATGCGGGGGGGCACAGATACGCAGTATTTT.

J is TRBJ2-3 and V is TRBV2; D is perhaps TRBD1 or TRBD2 (6 bases each). Deletions cut 3 bases from V and 1 base from J, with 14 bases between. The CDR3 spans 16 residues. Germline CDR1 and CDR2: SNHLY and FYNNEI. CDR3: CASSEGFGGRTDTQYF. CDR3 sequence (DNA): TGTGCCAGCAGTGAGGGCTTCGGGGGCCGCACAGATACGCAGTATTTT.

This chain joins TRBV4-1 and TRBJ2-5; 13 nucleotides align to TRBD2. The CDR3 totals 15 residues. V was clipped by 6 bases and J by 7 bases; unmatched bases: 8. From germline, CDR1 is MGHRA and CDR2 YSYEKL. The CDR3 DNA follows: TGCGCCAGCAGTTCGACTAGCGGGGGGTTTGGGACCCAGTACTTC. Residues: CASSSTSGGFGTQYF.

This clonotype has more than one count but fewer than ten. The chain carries TRBV7-9 and TRBJ2-7; 11 nucleotides agree with TRBD1. Looked up from germline, CDR1 is SEHNR and CDR2 is FQNEAQ (reference sequence). The length of the CDR3 is 13 residues. In nucleotides, the CDR3 is TGTGCAGAAGGGACAGGGGGGTCCTACGAGCAGTACTTC. It translates to CAEGTGGSYEQYF.

V gene TRBV20-1 combines with J gene TRBJ2-7, with 7 bases fitting TRBD2. J gave up 4 bases and V 1 base, and 10 bases lay outside the gene matches. Germline-derived CDR1 and CDR2 are DFQATT and SNEGSKA (reference sequence). The CDR3 loop spans 15 amino acids. The CDR3 nucleotides read TGCAGTGCTAGAGTCCTGGGCGGGAGCACGTACGAGCAGTACTTC. Its protein product is CSARVLGGSTYEQYF.

The chain combines TRBV20-1 with TRBJ2-3; 13 bases are shared with TRBD2. Per the germline V gene, CDR1 is DFQATT and CDR2 is SNEGSKA (reference sequence). Unmatched junction bases numbered 5, after V lost 6 bases and J lost 2 bases. This CDR3 region has 15 residues. CDR3 bases: TGCAGTGCCAGACTAGCGGGAGGAGACACAGATACGCAGTATTTT. Translating gives CSARLAGGDTDTQYF.

The J gene is TRBJ1-2, the V gene TRBV11-2; D possibly corresponds to TRBD1 (5 bases). CDR1 SGHAT and CDR2 FQNNGV come from the germline V gene. V shed 1 base and J shed 5 bases, with 14 bases lying between them. The length of the CDR3 is 15 residues. The CDR3 DNA reads TGTGCCAGCAGCTTAGCTGGAGGTGGGGGATATGGCTACACCTTC. It encodes CASSLAGGGGYGYTF. The full variable domain, completed using reference TRBV11-2 and TRBJ1-2, is EAGVAQSPRYKIIEKRQSVAFWCNPISGHATLYWYQQILGQGPKLLIQFQNNGVVDDSQLPKDRFSAERLKGVDSTLKIQPAKLEDSAVYLCASSLAGGGGYGYTFGSGTRLTVV.

As concerns this clonotype: A much larger clone lies one base from this, so it may be a read error. This chain links TRBV10-2 with TRBJ1-5; D is unclear. The CDR3 has 14 residues. CDR1 and CDR2 from the germline V gene are WSHSY and SAAADI. CDR3 in amino acids: CAGSESSLLQPQHF. CDR3 DNA sequence: TGCGCCGGCAGTGAGTCGTCCCTGCTGCAGCCCCAGCATTTT.

The rearrangement links TRBV5-5 to TRBJ2-1; TRBD2 matches 7 bases. This CDR3 is 16 amino acids long. The V gene's germline CDR1 is SGHKS and CDR2 YYEKEE (reference sequence). Trimming took 2 bases from V and 6 from J; bases not matched to a gene: 11. The CDR3 DNA sequence: TGTGCCAGCAGCTTTGGGGGGGAACTAGAACTCAATGAGCAGTTCTTC. This translates into CASSFGGELELNEQFF.

Only a few counts were recorded for this clonotype. The chain recombines TRBV7-9 with TRBJ2-5; D unresolved. The CDR3 is made up of 12 amino acids. The V gene lost 2 bases and the J gene lost 5 bases, with 6 bases spanning the gap. Germline CDR1 and CDR2: SEHNR and FQNEAQ (reference sequence). CDR3 loop: CASSLMMETQYF. In DNA form, the CDR3 reads TGTGCCAGCAGCTTAATGATGGAGACCCAGTACTTC. The variable domain in full, with the rest retrieved from reference TRBV7-9 and TRBJ2-5, is DTGVSQNPRHKITKRGQNVTFRCDPISEHNRLYWYRQTLGQGPEFLTYFQNEAQLEKSRLLSDRFSAERPKGSFSTLEIQRTEQGDSAMYLCASSLMMETQYFGPGTRLLVL.

This chain links TRBV6-6 with TRBJ1-1; D not certain. The CDR3 extends over 15 amino acids. The V and J ends lost 2 bases and 4 bases respectively, with 14 bases between them. Germline assignment: CDR1 MNHNY and CDR2 SVGAGI (reference sequence). The CDR3 region is CASSYVGVGSTEAFF. The CDR3, as DNA: TGTGCCAGCAGTTACGTCGGGGTTGGGAGCACTGAAGCTTTCTTT.

This clonotype was seen just once. The junction departs from the called germline gene at one end, perhaps through a read error. The chain couples TRBV12-3 or TRBV12-4 to TRBJ2-2, with D maybe TRBD1 (5 bases). This CDR3 spans 16 amino acids. The CDR3: CTSIFRAGMNTGELFF. The CDR3 nucleotides read TGTACCAGCATCTTCAGGGCTGGGATGAACACCGGGGAGCTGTTTTTT.

The chain has TRBV24-1 and TRBJ2-1; TRBD1 matches 9 bases. The germline gives CDR1 KGHDR, CDR2 SFDVKD. Losses at the gene ends were 5 bases for V and 7 bases for J; bases not matched to a gene: 11. The CDR3 extends over 16 amino acids. CDR3 in DNA: TGTGCCACCAGTGCTCACGGGGGACAGGGTTCAAATGAGCAGTTCTTC. This sequence encodes CATSAHGGQGSNEQFF.

This chain connects TRBV29-1 to TRBJ2-7, with D perhaps TRBD1 or TRBD2 (5 bases each). Trimming took 6 bases from V and 2 from J, leaving 11 bases between them. The CDR3 extends over 12 amino acids. Germline CDR1 and CDR2: SQVTM and ANQGSEA. Here the CDR3 reads CSVGDGTYEQYF. The CDR3 nucleotides are TGCAGCGTGGGGGACGGTACCTACGAGCAGTACTTC.

CDR3 residues: CASSQEGGTGYEQYF. CDR3 sequence (DNA): TGTGCCAGCAGCCAAGAGGGAGGCACGGGCTACGAGCAGTACTTC. V is TRBV4-2 and J is TRBJ2-7; D is perhaps TRBD2 (6 bases). V lost 0 bases and J 3 bases, leaving 12 bases between the germline ends. Germline values: CDR1 LGHNA, CDR2 YNFKEQ. The CDR3 runs 15 residues.

The rearrangement joins TRBV12-3 or TRBV12-4 to TRBJ2-1, with D maybe TRBD2 (5 bases). This CDR3 has 12 amino acids. Trimming left V 6 bases short and J 10 bases short, with 13 bases between. The CDR3 DNA reads as TGTGCCAGCAGGAACACCCCGGGAGAGCAGTTCTTC. Translation: CASRNTPGEQFF.

This clonotype showed up just a few times. The chain carries TRBV5-1 and TRBJ2-5, with D perhaps matching TRBD1 or TRBD2 (5 bases each). V was trimmed by 6 bases and J by 3 bases, leaving 15 bases between them. The CDR3 totals 14 residues. Germline CDR1 SGHRS, CDR2 YFSETQ. The CDR3 bases are TGCGCCAGCATCGAGGGGCCAGGTGAAGAGACCCAGTACTTC. This encodes CASIEGPGEETQYF.

The V and J genes are TRBV6-5 and TRBJ1-6, with D unclear. The germline V gene has CDR1 MNHEY and CDR2 SVGAGI. Trimming shortened V by 5 bases and J by 9 bases, and 11 bases separated the two germline ends. The CDR3 covers 13 residues. CDR3 protein: CASSDARFSPLHF. The CDR3 region has the DNA TGTGCCAGCAGTGACGCGAGGTTTTCACCCCTCCACTTT.

The V gene is TRBV20-1, the J gene TRBJ2-3; the match to TRBD2 covers 8 bases. J gave up 2 bases and V 0 bases, and 7 bases lay outside the gene matches. CDR3 size: 16 residues. Germline V gene data show CDR1 as DFQATT and CDR2 as SNEGSKA (reference sequence). CDR3 in amino acids: CSARDYSGNPTDTQYF. CDR3 sequence (DNA): TGCAGTGCTAGAGATTATAGCGGGAACCCCACAGATACGCAGTATTTT.